The T cell receptor beta chain under discussion was sequenced for a study of T cells expressing NK-cell markers. The authors made TCR beta cDNA libraries by 5'RACE template switching. This switching added a universal primer site and UMIs. TCRdb processed the 5' RACE reads again and assigns one entry to each CDR3 protein, with no DNA. Listed are 400,000 or so distinct CDR3 sequences; roughly a tenth falls within the top ten. The sample consisted of blood T cells: a sorted CD56 or NKG2C T cell subset, CD4+ or CD8+ T cells, or bulk PBMC T cells (not recorded which). This TCR came from a woman aged 45-65 years in good health.

The CDR3 spells CATSDFRSSGANVLTF. This chain joins TRBV24-1 and TRBJ2-6. Germline CDR1 reads KGHDR; CDR2 reads SFDVKD. The CDR3 has 16 amino acids.